This T cell receptor beta chain was captured in a study of T cell repertoires in cytomegalovirus infection (dated by TCRdb to about 2019). General notes on the study: Donor HLA type was relevant to the analysis, as public TCR beta signatures indicated carriage of CMV infection together with the matching HLA type. Study-wide findings and limitations: In both this cohort and an independent roughly 350-donor cohort, the cumulative frequency of public TCR beta family members distinguished carriers of CMV infection plus the relevant HLA type. The ex vivo response was dominated by HLA-C-restricted CMV-specific TCR beta clonotypes, which also provided the single most frequent clonotype in two of eight donors.

The sequencer was an Illumina HiSeq 1500. Clones were called with MiXCR by TCRdb after fastp trimmed the public reads at Q25, and only in-frame beta chains were retained. Every CDR3 protein is listed once, alongside the most common genes and DNA of its rows. The sample has a few hundred thousand distinct CDR3 sequences on record, approximately 15% of them singletons. Approximately 44% of the sample rests with the top ten. The CDR3, cysteine through phenylalanine, is 13 amino acids long. The read is trimmed to its CDR3 DNA, 39 bases read in frame from base 1. V sheds 3 bases and J sheds 7 bases, leaving 12 bases between their ends. From a lookup of the germline V gene (reference sequence), CDR1 and CDR2 are SEHNR and FQNEAQ. This clonotype has a handful of counts. Its antigen has not been determined. Nothing much larger sits one base from this clone, and base qualities are not available.

This receptor chain uses TRBV7-9 and TRBJ1-2, with no D gene named confidently. The TCR originated in a human donor in good health (CMV status not recorded). Some clones in this sample may be carry-over from other donors' samples. The material sequenced was CD8+ T cells from PBMCs. The CDR3 sequence is CASSLDDMSGYTF. The DNA sequence is given as TGTGCCAGCAGCTTGGATGATATGAGTGGCTACACCTTC.